This T cell receptor beta chain appears in the sequencing data of a study of naive and memory T cell subsets. This clonotype showed up many times. Ligated cDNA underwent four rounds of PCR with nested alpha and beta constant region primers and SP2. TCRdb re-called the 5' RACE reads through MiXCR, storing one row per CDR3 protein. The table records around 48,000 distinct CDR3 sequences, over 3.5% of them present only once. The library had UMIs added by 3' ligation of an oligonucleotide to TCR cDNA. Input was roughly 1 to 1000 ng of DNase-treated total RNA without cell sorting. The sequence came from a female donor in good health.

The CDR3 sequence: CASSDQGLGPHEQYF. CDR3 bases: TGTGCCAGCAGTGATCAAGGACTAGGACCCCACGAGCAGTACTTC. The genes are TRBV25-1 and TRBJ2-7; TRBD2 matches at 7 bases. Germline V gene data show CDR1 as MGHDK and CDR2 as SYGVNS. The CDR3 extends over 15 amino acids. V dropped 3 bases and J dropped 5; count of bases not matched to a gene: 10.